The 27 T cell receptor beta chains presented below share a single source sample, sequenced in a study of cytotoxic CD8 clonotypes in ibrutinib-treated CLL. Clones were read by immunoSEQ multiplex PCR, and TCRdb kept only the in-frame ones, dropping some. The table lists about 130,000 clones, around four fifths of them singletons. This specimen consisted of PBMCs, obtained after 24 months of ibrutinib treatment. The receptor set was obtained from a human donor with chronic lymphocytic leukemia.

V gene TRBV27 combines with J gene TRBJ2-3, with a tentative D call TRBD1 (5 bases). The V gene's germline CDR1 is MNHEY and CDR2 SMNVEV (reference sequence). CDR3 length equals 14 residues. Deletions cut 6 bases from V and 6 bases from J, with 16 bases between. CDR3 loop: CASRFTGAGDTQYF. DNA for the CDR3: TGTGCCAGCAGGTTTACGGGCGCAGGGGATACGCAGTATTTT.

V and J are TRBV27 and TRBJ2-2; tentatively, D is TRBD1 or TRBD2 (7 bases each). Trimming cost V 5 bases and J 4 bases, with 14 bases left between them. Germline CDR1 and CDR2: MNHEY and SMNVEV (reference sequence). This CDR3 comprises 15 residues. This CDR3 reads CASSPTGRATGELFF. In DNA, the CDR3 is TGTGCCAGCAGTCCGACAGGGAGGGCCACCGGGGAGCTGTTTTTT.

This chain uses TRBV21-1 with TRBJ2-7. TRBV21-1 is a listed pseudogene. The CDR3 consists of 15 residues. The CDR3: CASSKVSGPTYEQYF. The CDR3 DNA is TGTGCCAGCAGCAAAGTCTCGGGGCCGACCTACGAGCAGTACTTC.

Here the CDR3 reads CASSLGLAHTDTQYF. The CDR3 DNA is TGTGCCAGCAGCTTGGGACTAGCCCACACAGATACGCAGTATTTT. The rearrangement joins TRBV5-6 to TRBJ2-3; 7 nucleotides align to TRBD2. Per the germline V gene, CDR1 is SGHDT and CDR2 is YYEEEE. The CDR3 is 15 residues long. The J segment lost 2 bases and the V segment lost 0 bases, leaving 3 bases of the junction unmatched.

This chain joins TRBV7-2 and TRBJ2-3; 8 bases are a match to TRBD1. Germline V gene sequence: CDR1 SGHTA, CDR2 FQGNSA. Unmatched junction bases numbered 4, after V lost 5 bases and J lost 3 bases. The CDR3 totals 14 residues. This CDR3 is CASSGRQGTDTQYF. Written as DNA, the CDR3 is TGTGCCAGCAGCGGGCGACAGGGGACAGATACGCAGTATTTT.

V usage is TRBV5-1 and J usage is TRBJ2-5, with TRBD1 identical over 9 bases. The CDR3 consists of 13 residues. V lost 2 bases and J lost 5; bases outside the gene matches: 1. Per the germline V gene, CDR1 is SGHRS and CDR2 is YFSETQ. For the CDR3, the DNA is TGCGCCAGCAGCTTTGGACAGGGGGAGACCCAGTACTTC. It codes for CASSFGQGETQYF.

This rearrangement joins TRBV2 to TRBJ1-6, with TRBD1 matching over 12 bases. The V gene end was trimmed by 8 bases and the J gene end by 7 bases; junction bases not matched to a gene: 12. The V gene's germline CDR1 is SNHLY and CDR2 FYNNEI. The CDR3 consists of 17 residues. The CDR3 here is CASLSGTGGRLNSPLHF. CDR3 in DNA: TGTGCCAGCCTCTCCGGGACAGGGGGCCGTTTGAATTCACCCCTCCACTTT.

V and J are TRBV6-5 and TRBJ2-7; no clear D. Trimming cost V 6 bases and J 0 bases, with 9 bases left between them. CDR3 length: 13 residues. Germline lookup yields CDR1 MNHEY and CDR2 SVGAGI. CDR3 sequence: CASRGPNSYEQYF. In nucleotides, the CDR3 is TGTGCCAGCAGAGGACCGAACTCCTACGAGCAGTACTTC.

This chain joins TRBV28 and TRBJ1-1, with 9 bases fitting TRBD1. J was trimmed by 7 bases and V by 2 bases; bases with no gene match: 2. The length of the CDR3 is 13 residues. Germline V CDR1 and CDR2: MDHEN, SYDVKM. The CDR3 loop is CASSLLGQGEAFF. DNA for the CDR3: TGTGCCAGCAGTTTACTGGGACAGGGTGAAGCTTTCTTT.

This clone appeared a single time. The CDR3 loop reads CAIKQGIDSPLHF. CDR3 nucleotides: TGTGCCATCAAACAGGGCATCGATTCACCCCTCCACTTT. This rearrangement joins TRBV2 to TRBJ1-6; tentative D call: TRBD1 (6 bases). This CDR3 is 13 amino acids long. Germline lookup yields CDR1 SNHLY and CDR2 FYNNEI. With 10 bases removed from V and 8 bases from J, the gap between germline ends came to 15 bases.

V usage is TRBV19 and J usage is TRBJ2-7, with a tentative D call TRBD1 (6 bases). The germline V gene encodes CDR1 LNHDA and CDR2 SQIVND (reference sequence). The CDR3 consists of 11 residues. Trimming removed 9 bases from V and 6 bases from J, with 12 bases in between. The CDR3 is CASRDIGEQYF. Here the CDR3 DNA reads TGTGCCAGCCGGGACATCGGCGAGCAGTACTTC.

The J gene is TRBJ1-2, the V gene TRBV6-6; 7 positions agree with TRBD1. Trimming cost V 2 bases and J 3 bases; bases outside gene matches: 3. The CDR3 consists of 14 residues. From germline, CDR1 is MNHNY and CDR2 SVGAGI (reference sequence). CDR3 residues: CASSYGTGDYGYTF. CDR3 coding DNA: TGTGCCAGCAGTTACGGAACAGGGGACTATGGCTACACCTTC.

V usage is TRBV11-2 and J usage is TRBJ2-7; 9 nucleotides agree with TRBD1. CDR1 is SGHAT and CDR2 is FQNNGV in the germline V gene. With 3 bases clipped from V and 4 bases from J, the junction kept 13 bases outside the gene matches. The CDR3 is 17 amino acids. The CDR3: CASSLASSGQGRYEQYF. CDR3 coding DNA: TGTGCCAGCAGCTTGGCGAGCTCGGGACAGGGTAGATACGAGCAGTACTTC.

The CDR3 sequence is CASGSGNSPLHF. The CDR3 DNA is TGTGCCAGCGGCTCGGGTAATTCACCCCTCCACTTT. The J gene is TRBJ1-6, the V gene TRBV6-6; no reliable D call. This CDR3 is built from 12 residues. Trimming took off 8 bases at V and 6 bases at J, with 8 bases between the two ends. Per germline, CDR1 MNHNY and CDR2 SVGAGI (reference sequence).

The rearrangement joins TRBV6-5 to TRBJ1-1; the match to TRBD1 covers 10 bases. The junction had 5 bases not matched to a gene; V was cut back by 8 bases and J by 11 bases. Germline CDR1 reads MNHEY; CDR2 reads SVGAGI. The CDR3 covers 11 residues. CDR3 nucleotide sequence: TGTGCCAGCGGGAGACAGGGGGCGGCTTTCTTT. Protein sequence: CASGRQGAAFF.

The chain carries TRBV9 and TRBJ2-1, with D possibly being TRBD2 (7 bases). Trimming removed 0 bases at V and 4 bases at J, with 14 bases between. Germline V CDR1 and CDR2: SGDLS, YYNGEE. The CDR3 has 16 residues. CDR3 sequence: CASSVVGGGPYNEQFF. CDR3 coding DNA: TGTGCCAGCAGCGTAGTGGGCGGGGGCCCATACAATGAGCAGTTCTTC.

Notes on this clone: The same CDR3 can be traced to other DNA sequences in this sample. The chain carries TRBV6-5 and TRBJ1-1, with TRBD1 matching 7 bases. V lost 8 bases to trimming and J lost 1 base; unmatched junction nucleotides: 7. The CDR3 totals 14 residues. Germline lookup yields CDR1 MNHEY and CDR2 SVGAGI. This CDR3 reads CASSRGTENTEAFF. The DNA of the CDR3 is TGTGCCAGCTCGCGCGGGACAGAGAACACTGAAGCTTTCTTT.

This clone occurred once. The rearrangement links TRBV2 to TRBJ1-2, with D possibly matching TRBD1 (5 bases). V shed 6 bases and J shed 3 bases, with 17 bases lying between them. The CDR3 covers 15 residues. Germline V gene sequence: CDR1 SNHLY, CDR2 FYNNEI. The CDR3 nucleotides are TGTGCCAGCAGAAAACGGGGCTGGGGTGACTATGGCTACACCTTC. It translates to CASRKRGWGDYGYTF.

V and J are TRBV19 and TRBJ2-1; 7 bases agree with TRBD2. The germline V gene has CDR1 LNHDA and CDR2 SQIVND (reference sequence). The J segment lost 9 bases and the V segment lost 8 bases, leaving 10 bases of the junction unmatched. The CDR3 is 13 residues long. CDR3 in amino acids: CASSLGGDGEQFF. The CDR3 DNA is TGTGCCAGTTCCCTGGGGGGGGACGGTGAGCAGTTCTTC.

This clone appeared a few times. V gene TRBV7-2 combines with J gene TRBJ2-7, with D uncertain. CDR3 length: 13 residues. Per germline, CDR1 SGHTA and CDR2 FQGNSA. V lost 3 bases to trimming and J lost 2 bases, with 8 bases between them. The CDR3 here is CASSFETPYEQYF. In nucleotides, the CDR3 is TGTGCCAGCAGCTTCGAAACTCCCTACGAGCAGTACTTC.

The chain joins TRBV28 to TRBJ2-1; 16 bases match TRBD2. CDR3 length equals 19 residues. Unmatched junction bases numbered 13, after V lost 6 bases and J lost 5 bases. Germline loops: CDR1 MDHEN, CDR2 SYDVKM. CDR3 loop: CASRLKDSGTSGGDNEQFF. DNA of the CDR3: TGTGCCAGCAGACTTAAGGATTCCGGGACTAGCGGGGGGGACAATGAGCAGTTCTTC.

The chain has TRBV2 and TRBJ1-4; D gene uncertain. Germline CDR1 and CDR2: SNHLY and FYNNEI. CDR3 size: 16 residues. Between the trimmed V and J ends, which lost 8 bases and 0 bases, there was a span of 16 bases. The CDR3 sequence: CASPLANSTTNEKLFF. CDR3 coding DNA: TGTGCCAGCCCCCTAGCCAACAGCACAACTAATGAAAAACTGTTTTTT.

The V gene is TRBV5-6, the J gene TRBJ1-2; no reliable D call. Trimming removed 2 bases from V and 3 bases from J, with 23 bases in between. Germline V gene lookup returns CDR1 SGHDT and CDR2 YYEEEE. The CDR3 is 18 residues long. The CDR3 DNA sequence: TGTGCCAGCAGCTTTAGGATGATTTCCGCTGTTGGGGACTATGGCTACACCTTC. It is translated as CASSFRMISAVGDYGYTF. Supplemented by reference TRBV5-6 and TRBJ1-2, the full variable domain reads DAGVTQSPTHLIKTRGQQVTLRCSPKSGHDTVSWYQQALGQGPQFIFQYYEEEERQRGNFPDRFSGHQFPNYSSELNVNALLLGDSALYLCASSFRMISAVGDYGYTFGSGTRLTVV.

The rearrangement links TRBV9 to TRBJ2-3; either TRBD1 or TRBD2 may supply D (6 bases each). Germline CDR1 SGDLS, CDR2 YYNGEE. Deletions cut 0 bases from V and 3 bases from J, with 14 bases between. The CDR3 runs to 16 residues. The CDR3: CASSVGRGGTTDTQYF. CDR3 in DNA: TGTGCCAGCAGCGTAGGGCGAGGGGGGACAACAGATACGCAGTATTTT.

The CDR3 sequence is CASRNDRDFEQYF. Here the CDR3 DNA reads TGTGCCAGCAGAAACGACAGGGATTTCGAGCAGTACTTC. This sequence joins TRBV6-1 and TRBJ2-7; 7 positions agree with TRBD1. CDR1 is MNHNS and CDR2 is SASEGT in the germline V gene. Germline trimming cut 6 bases from V and 6 bases from J; bases unmatched to any gene: 8. This CDR3 region has 13 residues.

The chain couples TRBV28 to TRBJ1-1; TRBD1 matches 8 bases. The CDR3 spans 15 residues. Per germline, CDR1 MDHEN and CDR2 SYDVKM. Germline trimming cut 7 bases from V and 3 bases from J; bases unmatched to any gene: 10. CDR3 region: CASTGQGAGDTEAFF. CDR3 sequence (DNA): TGTGCCAGCACCGGGCAGGGGGCAGGGGACACTGAAGCTTTCTTT.

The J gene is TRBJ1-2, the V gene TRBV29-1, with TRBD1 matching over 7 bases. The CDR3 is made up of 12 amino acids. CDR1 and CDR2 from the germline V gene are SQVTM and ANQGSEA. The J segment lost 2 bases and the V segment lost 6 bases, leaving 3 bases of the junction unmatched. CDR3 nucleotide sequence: TGCAGCGTCGAGACAGGGAACTATGGCTACACCTTC. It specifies CSVETGNYGYTF.